The clone carrying this TCR beta chain was found many times. No antigen is known for it. One entry per CDR3 protein results from TCRdb running MiXCR on the 5' RACE reads. The table lists 400,000 or so distinct CDR3 sequences, 6% to 8% of them singletons. The data originate from a study of T cells after yellow fever vaccination. Study details: When fractions had low cell numbers, they were prepared with SMART-Seq v4 Ultra Low Input. Overall study results and limits: Boosting was followed by the reappearance of most primary-vaccination clones (about 96% CD4, about 89% CD8).

CDR3 length: 15 residues. The germline V and J ends were trimmed by 3 bases and 2 bases, with 12 bases remaining between them. This specimen consisted of PBMCs, obtained 5 days after the yellow fever booster vaccination. The genes are TRBV12-3 or TRBV12-4 and TRBJ2-3, with D perhaps TRBD1 or TRBD2 (5 bases each). The TCR was taken from a young man who received the YFV17D yellow fever vaccine. The CDR3 DNA reads as TGTGCCAGCAGTTTCGGAGATGGGACCACAGATACGCAGTATTTT. Its translation is CASSFGDGTTDTQYF.